This TCR beta chain was found in a study of early T cells in non-severe SARS-CoV-2 infection. Study-wide background: The chains were unpaired, and the sequenced material was bulk RNA from unsorted whole blood. Study outcomes and limitations: VDJdb matches were skewed toward anti-spike CD8 T cell responses.

Attachment of unique molecular identifiers was made to individual cDNA molecules. In TCRdb, the 5' RACE reads were re-called with MiXCR into one record per CDR3 protein. The sample lists 85,000 to 90,000 distinct CDR3 sequences; over 13% were seen once. The ends were cut back, 3 bases at V and 0 bases at J, with 22 bases in the middle. CDR3 length: 20 residues. Germline V CDR1 and CDR2: SGDLS, YYNGEE. In its sample, this clonotype was seen many times. Its antigen is not known. The sample consisted of whole blood. This TCR was recovered from an adult who was a healthcare worker with PCR-confirmed SARS-CoV-2 infection or an uninfected control (not recorded which). The chain carries TRBV9 and TRBJ2-6, with D unresolved. DNA of the CDR3: TGTGCCAGCAGCGCCCGGGCTCCACGGGCCCTGATCTCTGGGGCCAACGTCCTGACTTTC. Translating gives CASSARAPRALISGANVLTF.